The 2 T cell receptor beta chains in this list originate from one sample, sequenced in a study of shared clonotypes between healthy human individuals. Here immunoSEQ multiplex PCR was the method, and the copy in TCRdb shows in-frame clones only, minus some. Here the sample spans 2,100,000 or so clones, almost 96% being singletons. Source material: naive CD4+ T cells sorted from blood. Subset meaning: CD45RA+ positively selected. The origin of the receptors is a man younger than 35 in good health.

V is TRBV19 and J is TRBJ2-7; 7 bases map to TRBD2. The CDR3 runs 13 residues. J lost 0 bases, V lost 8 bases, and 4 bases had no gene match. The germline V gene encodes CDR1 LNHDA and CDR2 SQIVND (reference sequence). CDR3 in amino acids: CASLGGNSYEQYF. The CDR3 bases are TGTGCCAGTCTGGGAGGGAACTCCTACGAGCAGTACTTC.

CDR3 sequence reads: CASRTVGSGFHEQFF. For the CDR3, the DNA is TGTGCCAGCAGGACAGTCGGGAGTGGGTTCCATGAGCAGTTCTTC. The chain links TRBV6-6 to TRBJ2-1; a possible D gene is TRBD2 (6 bases). The ends were cut back, 6 bases at V and 8 bases at J, with 20 bases in the middle. Germline-derived CDR1 and CDR2 are MNHNY and SVGAGI (reference sequence). This CDR3 contains 15 residues.